Listed here are 5 T cell receptor beta chains from one sample, sequenced in a study of blood T cell repertoires in COVID-19 (dated by TCRdb to the early 2020s). Libraries were prepared through the immunoSEQ multiplex PCR assay. TCRdb obtained this table from immuneACCESS and retained in-frame rearrangements with V and J assigned. These tables miss some clones; where compared with another copy, unresolved V genes account for less than half of the shortfall, and the remainder is unexplained. The sample includes approximately 360,000 clones, with about 90% observed a single time. The top ten clonotypes cover about 1.2% of the sample. The sample comprised peripheral blood. All receptors come from a man aged 35 to 55 with acute or convalescent COVID-19.

The J gene is TRBJ1-2, the V gene TRBV7-9; TRBD1 aligns across 8 bases. Losses at the gene ends were 3 bases for V and 4 bases for J; bases not matched to a gene: 1. This CDR3 is built from 13 residues. Germline V gives CDR1 SEHNR, CDR2 FQNEAQ (reference sequence). In DNA form, the CDR3 reads TGTGCCAGCAGCTTCGGGACAGGCTATGGCTACACCTTC. Encoded protein: CASSFGTGYGYTF.

This rearrangement joins TRBV6-5 to TRBJ1-2, with D possibly being TRBD1 (5 bases). The CDR3 runs 15 residues. The V and J ends lost 1 base and 0 bases respectively, with 9 bases between them. The germline CDR1 and CDR2 sequences are MNHEY and SVGAGI. CDR3 bases: TGTGCCAGCAGTTACTTGGGGCCCTCTAACTATGGCTACACCTTC. Protein product: CASSYLGPSNYGYTF.

The rearrangement joins TRBV5-5 to TRBJ2-1, with 10 nucleotides matching TRBD1. V lost 6 bases and J lost 3; bases outside the gene matches: 21. The length of the CDR3 is 20 residues. Looked up from germline, CDR1 is SGHKS and CDR2 is YYEKEE (reference sequence). The CDR3 protein is CASTFSPGQGSLAIYNEQFF. The CDR3 DNA sequence: TGTGCCAGCACCTTTTCGCCGGGACAGGGGTCCCTAGCGATCTACAATGAGCAGTTCTTC.

With regard to this clone: This same CDR3 is encoded by further DNA sequences in the sample. The chain combines TRBV27 with TRBJ1-6, with D unresolved. Germline V lookup: CDR1 MNHEY, CDR2 SMNVEV (reference sequence). Trimming cost V 2 bases and J 2 bases, with 7 bases left between them. CDR3 length: 15 amino acids. Written as DNA, the CDR3 is TGTGCCAGCAGTTTAGCGGGAGCCTATAATTCACCCCTCCACTTT. This codes for CASSLAGAYNSPLHF.

The V gene is TRBV7-3, the J gene TRBJ2-2; 8 positions agree with TRBD2. V trimming: 5 bases; J trimming: 3 bases; junction bases outside the gene matches: 8. Germline CDR1 is SGHTA and CDR2 is FQGTGA. The CDR3 extends over 16 amino acids. CDR3: CASSPLTGGYTGELFF. As DNA, the CDR3 is TGTGCCAGCAGCCCCCTCACGGGAGGGTACACCGGGGAGCTGTTTTTT.